A selection of T cell receptor beta chains follows, all from one sample in a study of T cell responses to AZD1222 COVID-19 vaccine. The repertoire was sequenced with immunoSEQ multiplex PCR; TCRdb's copy has only in-frame clones and lacks some. The table lists about 130,000 clones, about 90% of them singletons, with 4.4% in the top ten. The sequencing here drew on peripheral blood, taken on day 0 of MenACWY control vaccination. The receptors stem from an adult in good health. Each CDR3 is given with its conserved first and last residue. A D gene is named only where the DNA matches it firmly. A clone size is listed for some rows: how often the clone was seen (once, few, many), or a class if it is expanded.

size: -; J: TRBJ2-5; V: TRBV5-1; D: -; CDR3: CASSLGSKETQYF; DNA: TGCGCCAGCAGCTTGGGTTCGAAAGAGACCCAGTACTTC
size: -; J: TRBJ2-7; V: TRBV7-3; D: TRBD2; CDR3: CASSATSGNNEQYF; DNA: TGTGCCAGCAGCGCCACTAGCGGGAACAACGAGCAGTACTTC
size: -; J: TRBJ2-3; V: TRBV28; D: -; CDR3: CAIPEARESTDTQYF; DNA: TGTGCCATCCCCGAAGCCAGGGAAAGCACAGATACGCAGTATTTT
size: once; J: TRBJ2-7; V: TRBV14; D: -; CDR3: CASSQEIRARAYEQYF; DNA: -
size: -; J: TRBJ2-2; V: TRBV5-6; D: -; CDR3: CASSFNPVDTGELFF; DNA: TGTGCCAGCAGCTTTAATCCCGTTGACACCGGGGAGCTGTTTTTT
size: -; J: TRBJ1-2; V: TRBV5-1; D: -; CDR3: CASSLAAGQNYGYTF; DNA: TGCGCCAGCAGCTTGGCCGCCGGACAGAACTATGGCTACACCTTC
size: -; J: TRBJ1-1; V: TRBV27; D: -; CDR3: CASSPYKGDGPEAFF; DNA: TGTGCCAGCAGTCCTTACAAAGGCGATGGCCCTGAAGCTTTCTTT
size: -; J: TRBJ1-5; V: TRBV15; D: TRBD1; CDR3: CATSRGGQDSNQPQHF; DNA: TGTGCCACCAGCAGAGGGGGACAGGATAGCAATCAGCCCCAGCATTTT
size: few; J: TRBJ1-4; V: TRBV28; D: -; CDR3: CASSLGSAPNEKLFF; DNA: TGTGCCAGCAGTTTAGGGTCAGCTCCTAATGAAAAACTGTTTTTT
size: -; J: TRBJ1-6; V: TRBV27; D: -; CDR3: CASRRTGSLNSPLHF; DNA: TGTGCCAGCAGACGTACAGGCAGTCTTAATTCACCCCTCCACTTT
size: -; J: TRBJ1-1; V: TRBV10-3; D: -; CDR3: CAISDPPGSMNTEAFF; DNA: TGTGCCATCAGTGACCCCCCAGGGTCGATGAACACTGAAGCTTTCTTT
size: -; J: TRBJ2-7; V: TRBV27; D: -; CDR3: CASSLSGAEQYF; DNA: TGTGCCAGCAGTTTATCGGGGGCCGAGCAGTACTTC
size: -; J: TRBJ2-3; V: TRBV5-4; D: -; CDR3: CASSLGGRTDTQYF; DNA: TGTGCCAGCAGCTTGGGGGGGAGAACAGATACGCAGTATTTT
size: -; J: TRBJ1-4; V: TRBV19; D: -; CDR3: CASRKTGTNEKLFF; DNA: TGTGCCAGTAGGAAGACAGGAACTAATGAAAAACTGTTTTTT
size: -; J: TRBJ2-3; V: TRBV5-1; D: TRBD1; CDR3: CASRLTGGTDTQYF; DNA: TGCGCCAGCAGATTGACAGGGGGCACAGATACGCAGTATTTT
size: -; J: TRBJ2-5; V: TRBV7-9; D: -; CDR3: CASSADSQETQYF; DNA: TGTGCCAGCAGCGCGGACAGCCAAGAGACCCAGTACTTC
size: -; J: TRBJ1-2; V: TRBV3-1/TRBV3-2; D: -; CDR3: CASSPGGGGYTF; DNA: TGTGCCAGCAGCCCCGGCGGTGGTGGCTACACCTTC
size: -; J: TRBJ2-1; V: TRBV6-5; D: TRBD2; CDR3: CASSYPKAGGWDEQFF; DNA: TGTGCCAGCAGTTACCCCAAAGCGGGAGGCTGGGATGAGCAGTTCTTC
size: -; J: TRBJ2-1; V: TRBV3-1/TRBV3-2; D: TRBD2; CDR3: CASSPTSGRGNEQFF; DNA: TGTGCCAGCAGCCCGACTAGCGGGAGGGGGAATGAGCAGTTCTTC
size: once; J: TRBJ2-2; V: TRBV9; D: TRBD2; CDR3: CASSVRGLAEPNTGELFF; DNA: TGTGCCAGCAGCGTACGGGGACTAGCGGAACCGAACACCGGGGAGCTGTTTTTT
size: -; J: TRBJ2-3; V: TRBV28; D: -; CDR3: CASSLPAGLTDTQYF; DNA: TGTGCCAGCAGTTTACCGGCAGGACTCACAGATACGCAGTATTTT
size: -; J: TRBJ2-5; V: TRBV6-5; D: TRBD2; CDR3: CASSYDGLAGDKTQYF; DNA: TGTGCCAGCAGTTACGACGGGCTAGCGGGAGATAAGACCCAGTACTTC
size: -; J: TRBJ1-6; V: TRBV19; D: -; CDR3: CASSISSPNNSPLHF; DNA: TGTGCCAGTTCTATCTCCAGCCCCAATAATTCACCCCTCCACTTT
size: once; J: TRBJ2-7; V: TRBV5-1; D: -; CDR3: CASSSGKSDEQYF; DNA: TGCGCCAGCAGCTCAGGGAAATCCGACGAGCAGTACTTC
size: -; J: TRBJ1-6; V: TRBV7-2; D: -; CDR3: CASSLDGLRNSPLHF; DNA: TGTGCCAGCAGCTTAGATGGGTTAAGAAATTCACCCCTCCACTTT
size: -; J: TRBJ1-2; V: TRBV19; D: -; CDR3: CASTQKDSYGYTF; DNA: TGTGCCAGTACCCAAAAGGACAGCTATGGCTACACCTTC
size: -; J: TRBJ2-7; V: TRBV7-6; D: -; CDR3: CASSFGGAPYEQYF; DNA: TGTGCCAGCAGCTTTGGGGGGGCTCCCTACGAGCAGTACTTC
size: -; J: TRBJ2-2; V: TRBV24-1; D: -; CDR3: CATSEAGHQTGELFF; DNA: TGTGCCACCAGTGAGGCGGGACACCAAACCGGGGAGCTGTTTTTT
size: -; J: TRBJ2-7; V: TRBV11-2; D: TRBD2; CDR3: CASSSLTSGSSYEQYF; DNA: TGTGCCAGCAGCTCGTTGACTAGCGGGAGCTCCTACGAGCAGTACTTC
size: -; J: TRBJ2-1; V: TRBV11-3; D: -; CDR3: CASSSRDTPYNEQFF; DNA: TGTGCCAGCAGCTCCCGGGACACACCCTACAATGAGCAGTTCTTC
size: -; J: TRBJ2-5; V: TRBV27; D: -; CDR3: CASSLSPGVQETQYF; DNA: TGTGCCAGCAGTTTATCCCCGGGGGTCCAAGAGACCCAGTACTTC
size: -; J: TRBJ2-3; V: TRBV24-1; D: -; CDR3: CATSDVGLMSTDTQYF; DNA: TGTGCCACCAGTGATGTAGGACTGATGAGCACAGATACGCAGTATTTT
size: -; J: TRBJ2-5; V: TRBV6-2/TRBV6-3; D: TRBD2; CDR3: CASSTGLASETQYF; DNA: TGTGCCAGCAGCACCGGACTAGCGTCAGAGACCCAGTACTTC
size: -; J: TRBJ2-2; V: TRBV15; D: TRBD2; CDR3: CATSIGRVETGELFF; DNA: TGTGCCACCAGCATCGGGAGGGTAGAAACCGGGGAGCTGTTTTTT
size: -; J: TRBJ2-1; V: TRBV30; D: -; CDR3: CAWSLSPNEQFF; DNA: TGTGCCTGGAGCCTAAGCCCGAATGAGCAGTTCTTC
size: medium-sized; J: TRBJ1-2; V: TRBV5-4; D: -; CDR3: CASSLAFGGSGYTF; DNA: TGTGCCAGCAGCTTGGCCTTTGGGGGGAGTGGCTACACCTTC
size: -; J: TRBJ1-5; V: TRBV6-5; D: TRBD1; CDR3: CASLRAAGGNQPQHF; DNA: TGTGCCAGCCTCCGGGCGGCAGGGGGCAACCAGCCCCAGCATTTT
size: -; J: TRBJ2-1; V: TRBV11-2; D: -; CDR3: CASSFSVYNEQFF; DNA: TGTGCCAGCAGCTTTAGCGTGTACAATGAGCAGTTCTTC
size: -; J: TRBJ1-3; V: TRBV7-3; D: -; CDR3: CASSPTHSNTIYF; DNA: TGTGCCAGCAGCCCGACCCACTCGAACACCATATATTTT
size: -; J: TRBJ1-5; V: TRBV28; D: -; CDR3: CASSLRLARNQPQHF; DNA: TGTGCCAGCAGCCTGAGACTCGCGCGCAATCAGCCCCAGCATTTT